One sample yielded the 7 T cell receptor beta chains listed below, sequenced in a study of cytomegalovirus exposure and HLA in healthy donors. Produced via immunoSEQ multiplex PCR; TCRdb's table is partial and in-frame only. The table has roughly 110,000 clones, 88% seen once; the top ten hold around 1.7%. Sample: PBMCs. These receptors all stem from a young woman in good health and CMV-seropositive.

The chain carries TRBV4-1 and TRBJ1-5; unclear D gene. Germline V gives CDR1 MGHRA, CDR2 YSYEKL. V was trimmed by 6 bases and J by 0 bases, leaving 12 bases between them. This CDR3 is 15 amino acids long. The CDR3 sequence: CASSRLQISNQPQHF. CDR3 nucleotide sequence: TGCGCCAGCAGTCGATTACAGATTAGCAATCAGCCCCAGCATTTT.

The genes are TRBV4-2 and TRBJ2-5; D unclear. The CDR3 runs 13 residues. Trimming pared 0 bases from V and 7 bases from J, leaving 9 bases between. Per the germline V gene, CDR1 is LGHNA and CDR2 is YNFKEQ. The CDR3 sequence is CASSQDRLTTQYF. The CDR3 DNA sequence: TGTGCCAGCAGCCAAGATCGCCTAACGACCCAGTACTTC.

This chain joins TRBV9 and TRBJ1-1; 7 bases line up with TRBD1. CDR3 length: 13 amino acids. Trimming cost V 4 bases and J 5 bases; bases outside gene matches: 5. Germline CDR1 SGDLS, CDR2 YYNGEE. The CDR3 here is CASSLGQRTEAFF. CDR3 DNA: TGTGCCAGCAGCCTGGGACAGAGGACTGAAGCTTTCTTT.

This clone was recorded a few times. The chain employs TRBV7-9 and TRBJ1-3; D gene unclear. The CDR3 consists of 18 residues. Germline loops: CDR1 SEHNR, CDR2 FQNEAQ (reference sequence). Trimming removed 1 base from V and 2 bases from J, with 18 bases in between. CDR3 loop: CASSLGWGDLAPGNTIYF. The CDR3 DNA reads TGTGCCAGCAGCTTAGGGTGGGGAGACCTAGCCCCTGGAAACACCATATATTTT.

V usage is TRBV4-1 and J usage is TRBJ1-5, with D perhaps matching TRBD1 (6 bases). The ends were cut back, 1 base at V and 5 bases at J, with 12 bases in the middle. Germline CDR1 reads MGHRA; CDR2 reads YSYEKL. The CDR3 is 15 amino acids. In DNA, the CDR3 is TGCGCCAGCAGCCAAGGGGACATTCCCCATCAGCCCCAGCATTTT. Residues: CASSQGDIPHQPQHF.

This sequence joins TRBV5-1 and TRBJ2-3, with TRBD2 matching 7 bases. The junction had 4 bases not matched to a gene; V was cut back by 0 bases and J by 3 bases. Per the germline V gene, CDR1 is SGHRS and CDR2 is YFSETQ. This CDR3 comprises 15 residues. Here the CDR3 reads CASSLGFGGTDTQYF. CDR3 sequence (DNA): TGCGCCAGCAGCTTGGGATTCGGGGGGACAGATACGCAGTATTTT.

This clone was seen a handful of times. V usage is TRBV2 and J usage is TRBJ1-2; 9 nucleotides agree with TRBD1. This CDR3 contains 14 residues. V was pared by 7 bases and J by 6 bases, with 9 bases of the junction left unmatched. Germline CDR1 reads SNHLY; CDR2 reads FYNNEI. The DNA of the CDR3 is TGTGCCAGCACCCACAGGGGGCTGGTGGATGGCTACACCTTC. This sequence encodes CASTHRGLVDGYTF.